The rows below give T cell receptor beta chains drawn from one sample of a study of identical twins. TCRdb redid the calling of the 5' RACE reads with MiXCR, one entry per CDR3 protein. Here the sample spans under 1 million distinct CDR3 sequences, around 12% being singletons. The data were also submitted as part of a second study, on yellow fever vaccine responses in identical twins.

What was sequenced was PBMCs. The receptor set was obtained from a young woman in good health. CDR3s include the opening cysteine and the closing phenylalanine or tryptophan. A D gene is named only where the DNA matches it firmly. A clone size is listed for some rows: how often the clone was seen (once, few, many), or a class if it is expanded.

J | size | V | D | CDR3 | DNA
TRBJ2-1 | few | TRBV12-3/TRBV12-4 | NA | CASVENNEQFF | TGTGCCAGCGTTGAGAACAATGAGCAGTTCTTC
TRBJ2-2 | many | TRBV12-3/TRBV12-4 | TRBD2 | CASSFRTSGANTGELFF | TGTGCCAGCAGTTTCCGGACTAGCGGGGCAAACACCGGGGAGCTGTTTTTT
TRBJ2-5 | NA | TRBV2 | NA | CASSAWQETQYF | TGTGCCAGCAGTGCTTGGCAAGAGACCCAGTACTTC
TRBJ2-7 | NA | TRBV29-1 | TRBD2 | CSVEDPERGLGEQYF | TGCAGCGTTGAAGATCCGGAGCGGGGGCTTGGCGAGCAGTACTTC
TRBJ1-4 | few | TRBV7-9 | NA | CASTVTGEKLFF | TGTGCCAGCACCGTGACAGGTGAAAAACTGTTTTTT
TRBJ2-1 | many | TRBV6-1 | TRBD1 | CASSAERTGGLYNEQFF | TGTGCCAGCAGCGCCGAGAGGACAGGGGGCTTGTACAATGAGCAGTTCTTC
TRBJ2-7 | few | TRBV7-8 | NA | CASSLEGSSPSYEQYF | TGTGCCAGCAGCTTAGAGGGGAGCTCCCCCTCCTACGAGCAGTACTTC
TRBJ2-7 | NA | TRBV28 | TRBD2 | CASTTGLAYEQYF | TGTGCCAGCACGACGGGACTAGCGTACGAGCAGTACTTC
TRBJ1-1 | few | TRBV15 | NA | CATSRDMSGMAFF | TGTGCCACCAGCAGAGATATGTCAGGGATGGCTTTCTTT
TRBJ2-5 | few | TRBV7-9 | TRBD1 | CASSSITGGPRETQYF | TGTGCCAGCAGCTCAATAACAGGGGGCCCACGGGAGACCCAGTACTTC
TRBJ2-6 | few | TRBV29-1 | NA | CSVEEGGTSASGANVLTF | TGCAGCGTTGAAGAAGGCGGGACGTCCGCCTCTGGGGCCAACGTCCTGACTTTC
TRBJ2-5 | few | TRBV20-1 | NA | CSARPGVSPQETQYF | TGCAGTGCTAGACCAGGGGTGTCTCCACAAGAGACCCAGTACTTC
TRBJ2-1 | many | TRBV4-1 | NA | CASSRLQYNEQFF | TGCGCCAGCAGCCGCCTTCAATACAATGAGCAGTTCTTC
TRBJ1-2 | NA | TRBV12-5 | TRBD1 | CASGPQGAGNYGYTF | TGTGCTAGTGGACCACAGGGGGCAGGCAACTATGGCTACACCTTC
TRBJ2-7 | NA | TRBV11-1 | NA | CASSTREALSYEQYF | TGTGCCAGCAGCACCAGGGAAGCCCTCTCCTACGAGCAGTACTTC
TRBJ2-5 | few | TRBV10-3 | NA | CAISEAGRTQETQYF | TGTGCCATCAGTGAGGCGGGCCGAACTCAAGAGACCCAGTACTTC
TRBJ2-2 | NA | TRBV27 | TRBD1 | CASTRDRGLNTGELFF | TGTGCCAGCACTCGGGACAGGGGGCTTAACACCGGGGAGCTGTTTTTT
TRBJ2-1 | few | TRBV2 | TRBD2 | CASRTHLAGNNEQFF | TGTGCCAGCCGCACCCACCTAGCGGGAAACAATGAGCAGTTCTTC
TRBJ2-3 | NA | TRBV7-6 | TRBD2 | CASSLGVSGIPTDTQYF | TGTGCCAGCAGCTTAGGGGTTAGCGGGATTCCCACAGATACGCAGTATTTT
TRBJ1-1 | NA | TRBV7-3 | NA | CASSLTGTTEAFF | TGTGCCAGCAGCTTAACAGGGACCACTGAAGCTTTCTTT
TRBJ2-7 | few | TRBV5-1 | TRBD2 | CASSASSGYEQYF | TGCGCCAGCAGCGCCAGTAGCGGGTACGAGCAGTACTTC
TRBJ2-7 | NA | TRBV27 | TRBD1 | CASSSGGIDEQYF | TGTGCCAGCAGTTCAGGGGGCATCGACGAGCAGTACTTC
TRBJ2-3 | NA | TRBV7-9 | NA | CASSFDGPLPTQYF | TGTGCCAGCAGCTTTGATGGCCCCCTCCCCACGCAGTATTTT
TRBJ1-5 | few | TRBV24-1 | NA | CATSGSNQPQHF | TGTGCCACCAGTGGGAGCAATCAGCCCCAGCATTTT
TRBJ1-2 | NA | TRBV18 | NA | CASSPPGAYYGYTF | TGTGCCAGCTCACCACCGGGGGCATACTATGGCTACACCTTC
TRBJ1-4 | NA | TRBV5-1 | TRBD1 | CASSRITGGGNEKLFF | TGCGCCAGCAGCAGGATAACAGGGGGAGGGAATGAAAAACTGTTTTTT
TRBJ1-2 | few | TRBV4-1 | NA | CASSQGWTAKNYGYTF | TGCGCCAGCAGCCAAGGGTGGACAGCCAAAAACTATGGCTACACCTTC
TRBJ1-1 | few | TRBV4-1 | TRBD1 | CASSHARDDRGRTEAFF | TGCGCCAGCAGTCACGCGAGGGATGACAGGGGGCGAACTGAAGCTTTCTTT
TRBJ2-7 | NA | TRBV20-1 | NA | CSALSPGSAYEQYF | TGCAGTGCCCTTTCCCCAGGGAGCGCCTACGAGCAGTACTTC
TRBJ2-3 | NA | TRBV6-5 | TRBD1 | CASSYSRQGADTQYF | TGTGCCAGCAGTTACTCGCGACAGGGGGCAGATACGCAGTATTTT
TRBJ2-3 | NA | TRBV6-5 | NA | CASSYALRDTDTQYF | TGTGCCAGCAGTTACGCACTCCGGGACACAGATACGCAGTATTTT
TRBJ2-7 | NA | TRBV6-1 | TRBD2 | CASSKLAGGPRSSYEQYF | TGTGCCAGCAGCAAACTAGCGGGAGGGCCCCGAAGCTCCTACGAGCAGTACTTC